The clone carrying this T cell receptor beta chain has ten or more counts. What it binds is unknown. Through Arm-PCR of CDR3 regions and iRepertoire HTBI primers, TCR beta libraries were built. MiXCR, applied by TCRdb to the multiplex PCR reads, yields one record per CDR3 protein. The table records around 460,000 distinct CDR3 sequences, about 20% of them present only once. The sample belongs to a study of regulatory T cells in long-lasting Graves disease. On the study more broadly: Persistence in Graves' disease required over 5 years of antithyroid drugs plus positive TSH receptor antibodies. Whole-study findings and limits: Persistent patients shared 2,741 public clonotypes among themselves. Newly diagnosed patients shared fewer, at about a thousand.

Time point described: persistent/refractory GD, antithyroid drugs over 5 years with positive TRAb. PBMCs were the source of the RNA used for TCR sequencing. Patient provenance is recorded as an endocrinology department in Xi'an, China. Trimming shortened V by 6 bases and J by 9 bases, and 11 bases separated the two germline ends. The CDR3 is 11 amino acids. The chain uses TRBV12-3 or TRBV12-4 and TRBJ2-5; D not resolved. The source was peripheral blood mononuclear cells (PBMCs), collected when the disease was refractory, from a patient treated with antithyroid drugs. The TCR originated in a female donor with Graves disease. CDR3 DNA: TGTGCCAGCAGAGGTCCCCGGGCCCAGTACTTC. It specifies CASRGPRAQYF.